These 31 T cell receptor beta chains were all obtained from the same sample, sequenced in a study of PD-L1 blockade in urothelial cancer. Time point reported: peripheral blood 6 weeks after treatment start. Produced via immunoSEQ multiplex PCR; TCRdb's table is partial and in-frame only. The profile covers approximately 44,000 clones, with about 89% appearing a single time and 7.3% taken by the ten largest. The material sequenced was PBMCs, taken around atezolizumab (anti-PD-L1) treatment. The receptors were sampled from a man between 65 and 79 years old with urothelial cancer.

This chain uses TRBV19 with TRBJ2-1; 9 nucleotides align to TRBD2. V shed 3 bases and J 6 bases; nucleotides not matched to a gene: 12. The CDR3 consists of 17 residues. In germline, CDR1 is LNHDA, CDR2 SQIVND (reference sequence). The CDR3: CASSMRSGSVSFNEQFF. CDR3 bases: TGTGCCAGTAGTATGCGTAGCGGGAGTGTGAGTTTCAATGAGCAGTTCTTC.

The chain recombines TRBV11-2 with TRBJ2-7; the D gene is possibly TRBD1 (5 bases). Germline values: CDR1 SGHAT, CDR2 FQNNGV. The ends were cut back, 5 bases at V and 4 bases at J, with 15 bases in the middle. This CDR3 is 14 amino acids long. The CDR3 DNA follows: TGTGCCAGCAGCCCAAACAGGCAGACTTACGAGCAGTACTTC. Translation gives CASSPNRQTYEQYF.

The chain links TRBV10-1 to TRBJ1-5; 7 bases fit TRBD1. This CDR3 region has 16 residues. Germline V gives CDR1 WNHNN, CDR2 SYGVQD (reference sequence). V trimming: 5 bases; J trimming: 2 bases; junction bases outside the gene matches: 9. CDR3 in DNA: TGCGCCAGCAGTCCCCACGACAGGGAAGGCAATCAGCCCCAGCATTTT. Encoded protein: CASSPHDREGNQPQHF.

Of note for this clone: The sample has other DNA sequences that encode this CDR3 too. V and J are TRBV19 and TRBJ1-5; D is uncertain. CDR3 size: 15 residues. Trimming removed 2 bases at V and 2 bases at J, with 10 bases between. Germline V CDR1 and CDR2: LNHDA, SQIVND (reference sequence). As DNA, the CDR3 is TGTGCCAGTAGTATACCAGGTCTGGGCAATCAGCCCCAGCATTTT. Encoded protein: CASSIPGLGNQPQHF.

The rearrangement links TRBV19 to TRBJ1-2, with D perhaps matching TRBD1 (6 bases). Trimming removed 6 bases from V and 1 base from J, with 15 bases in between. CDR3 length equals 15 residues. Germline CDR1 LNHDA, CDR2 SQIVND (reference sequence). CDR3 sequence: CASRQGPGFNYGYTF. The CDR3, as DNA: TGTGCCAGTAGACAGGGTCCAGGTTTTAACTATGGCTACACCTTC. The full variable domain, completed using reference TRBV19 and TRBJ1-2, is DGGITQSPKYLFRKEGQNVTLSCEQNLNHDAMYWYRQDPGQGLRLIYYSQIVNDFQKGDIAEGYSVSREKKESFPLTVTSAQKNPTAFYLCASRQGPGFNYGYTFGSGTRLTVV.

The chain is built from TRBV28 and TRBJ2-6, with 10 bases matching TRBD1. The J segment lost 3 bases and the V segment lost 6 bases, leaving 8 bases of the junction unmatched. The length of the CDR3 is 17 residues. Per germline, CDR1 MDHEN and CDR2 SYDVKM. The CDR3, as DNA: TGTGCCAGCAGCTCCGCTGGACAGGGGGGTGGGGCCAACGTCCTGACTTTC. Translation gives CASSSAGQGGGANVLTF.

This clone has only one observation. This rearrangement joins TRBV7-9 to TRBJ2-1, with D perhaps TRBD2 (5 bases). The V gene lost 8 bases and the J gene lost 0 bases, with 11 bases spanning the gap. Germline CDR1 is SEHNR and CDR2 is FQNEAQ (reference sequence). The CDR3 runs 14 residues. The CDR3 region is CASGLANSYNEQFF. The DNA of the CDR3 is TGTGCCAGCGGACTCGCCAACTCCTACAATGAGCAGTTCTTC.

Here the CDR3 reads CASSLVSSGSTDTQYF. CDR3 bases: TGTGCCAGCAGCTTAGTCTCTAGCGGGAGTACAGATACGCAGTATTTT. The chain is built from TRBV5-6 and TRBJ2-3; 10 bases fit TRBD2. The CDR3 contains 16 residues. The germline CDR1 and CDR2 sequences are SGHDT and YYEEEE. The J segment lost 3 bases and the V segment lost 2 bases, leaving 6 bases of the junction unmatched.

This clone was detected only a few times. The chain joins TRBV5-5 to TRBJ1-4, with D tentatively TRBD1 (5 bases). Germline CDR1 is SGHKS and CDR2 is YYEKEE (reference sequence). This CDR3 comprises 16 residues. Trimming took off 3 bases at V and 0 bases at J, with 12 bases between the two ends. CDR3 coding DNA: TGTGCCAGCAGCTCGGCGGGGGGTGCAACTAATGAAAAACTGTTTTTT. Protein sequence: CASSSAGGATNEKLFF. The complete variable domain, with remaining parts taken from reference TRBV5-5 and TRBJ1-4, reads DAGVTQSPTHLIKTRGQQVTLRCSPISGHKSVSWYQQVLGQGPQFIFQYYEKEERGRGNFPDRFSARQFPNYSSELNVNALLLGDSALYLCASSSAGGATNEKLFFGSGTQLSVL.

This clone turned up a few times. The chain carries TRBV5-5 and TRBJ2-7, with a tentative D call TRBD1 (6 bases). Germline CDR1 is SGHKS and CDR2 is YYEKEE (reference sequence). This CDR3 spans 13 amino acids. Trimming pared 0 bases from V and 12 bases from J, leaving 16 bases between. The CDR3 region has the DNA TGTGCCAGCAGCTTGGAGGAGCAGAGACAGGCGTACTTC. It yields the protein CASSLEEQRQAYF.

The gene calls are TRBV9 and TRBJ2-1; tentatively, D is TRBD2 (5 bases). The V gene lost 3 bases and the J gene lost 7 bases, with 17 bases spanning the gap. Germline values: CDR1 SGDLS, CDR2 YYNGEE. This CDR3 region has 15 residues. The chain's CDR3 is CASSAHLKGGNEQFF. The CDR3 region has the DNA TGTGCCAGCAGCGCCCATCTCAAAGGCGGGAATGAGCAGTTCTTC.

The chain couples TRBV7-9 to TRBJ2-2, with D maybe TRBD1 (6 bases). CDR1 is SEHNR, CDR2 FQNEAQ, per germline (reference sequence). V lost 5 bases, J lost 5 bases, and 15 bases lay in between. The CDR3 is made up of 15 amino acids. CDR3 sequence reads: CASSPEGTGTGELFF. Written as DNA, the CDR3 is TGTGCCAGCAGCCCAGAGGGTACAGGGACCGGGGAGCTGTTTTTT.

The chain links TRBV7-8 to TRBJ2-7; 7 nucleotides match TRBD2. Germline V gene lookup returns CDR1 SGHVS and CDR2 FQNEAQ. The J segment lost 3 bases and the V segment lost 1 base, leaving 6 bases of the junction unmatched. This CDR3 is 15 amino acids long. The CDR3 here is CASSLGASGSYEQYF. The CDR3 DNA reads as TGTGCCAGCAGCTTAGGGGCTAGCGGAAGCTACGAGCAGTACTTC.

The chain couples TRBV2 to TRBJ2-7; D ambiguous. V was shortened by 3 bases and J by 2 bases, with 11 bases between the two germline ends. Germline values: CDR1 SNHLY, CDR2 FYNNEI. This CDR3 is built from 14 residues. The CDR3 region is CASSDSLITYEQYF. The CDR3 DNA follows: TGTGCCAGCAGTGATAGCCTGATTACCTACGAGCAGTACTTC.

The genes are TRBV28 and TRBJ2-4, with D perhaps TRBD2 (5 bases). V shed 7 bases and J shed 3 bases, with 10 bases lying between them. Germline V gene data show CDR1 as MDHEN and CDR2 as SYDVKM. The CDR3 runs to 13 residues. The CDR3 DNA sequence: TGTGCCAGCACAAGGACTGGCAAAAACATTCAGTACTTC. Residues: CASTRTGKNIQYF.

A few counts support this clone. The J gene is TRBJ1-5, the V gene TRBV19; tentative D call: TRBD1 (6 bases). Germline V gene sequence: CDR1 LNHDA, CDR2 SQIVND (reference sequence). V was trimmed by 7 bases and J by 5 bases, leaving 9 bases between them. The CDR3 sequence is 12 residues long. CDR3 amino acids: CASMPGDQPQHF. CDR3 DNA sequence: TGTGCCAGTATGCCAGGGGATCAGCCCCAGCATTTT. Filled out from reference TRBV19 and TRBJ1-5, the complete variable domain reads DGGITQSPKYLFRKEGQNVTLSCEQNLNHDAMYWYRQDPGQGLRLIYYSQIVNDFQKGDIAEGYSVSREKKESFPLTVTSAQKNPTAFYLCASMPGDQPQHFGDGTRLSIL.

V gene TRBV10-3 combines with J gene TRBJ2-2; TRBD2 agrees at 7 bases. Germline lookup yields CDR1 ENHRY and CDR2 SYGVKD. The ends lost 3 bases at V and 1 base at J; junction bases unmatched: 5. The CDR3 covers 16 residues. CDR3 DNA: TGTGCCATCAGTGATTTGGCGGGAGTGAACACCGGGGAGCTGTTTTTT. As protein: CAISDLAGVNTGELFF.

The CDR3 sequence: CASGQGGNVGTQYF. CDR3 DNA: TGTGCCAGTGGGCAGGGAGGTAATGTTGGGACCCAGTACTTC. The V gene is TRBV7-2, the J gene TRBJ2-5; weak D call: TRBD2 (6 bases). Germline V gives CDR1 SGHTA, CDR2 FQGNSA. The CDR3 extends over 14 amino acids. The V and J ends lost 9 bases and 7 bases respectively, with 21 bases between them.

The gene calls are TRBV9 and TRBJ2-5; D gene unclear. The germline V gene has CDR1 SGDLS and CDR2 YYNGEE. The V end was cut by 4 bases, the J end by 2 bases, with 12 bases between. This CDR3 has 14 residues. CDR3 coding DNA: TGTGCCAGCAGCCACGACTGGAAACAAGAGACCCAGTACTTC. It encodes CASSHDWKQETQYF. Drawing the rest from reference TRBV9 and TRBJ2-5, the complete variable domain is DSGVTQTPKHLITATGQRVTLRCSPRSGDLSVYWYQQSLDQGLQFLIQYYNGEERAKGNILERFSAQQFPDLHSELNLSSLELGDSALYFCASSHDWKQETQYFGPGTRLLVL.

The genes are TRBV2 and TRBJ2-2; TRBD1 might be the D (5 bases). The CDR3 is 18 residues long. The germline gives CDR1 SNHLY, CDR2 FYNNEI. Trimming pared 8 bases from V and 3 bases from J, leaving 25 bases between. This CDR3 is CASCQAQGTFRDTGELFF. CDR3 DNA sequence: TGTGCCAGCTGTCAGGCCCAGGGTACGTTTAGGGACACCGGGGAGCTGTTTTTT.

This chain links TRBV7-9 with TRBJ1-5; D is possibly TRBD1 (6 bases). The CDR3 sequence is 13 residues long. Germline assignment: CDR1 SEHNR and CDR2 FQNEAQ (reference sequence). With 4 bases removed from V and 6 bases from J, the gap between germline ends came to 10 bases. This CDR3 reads CASSSTGSQPQHF. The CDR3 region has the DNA TGTGCCAGCAGCTCAACAGGGAGTCAGCCCCAGCATTTT.

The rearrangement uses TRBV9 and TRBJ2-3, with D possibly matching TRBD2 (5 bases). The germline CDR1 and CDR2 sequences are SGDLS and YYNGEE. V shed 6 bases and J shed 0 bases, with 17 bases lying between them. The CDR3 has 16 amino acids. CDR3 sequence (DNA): TGTGCCAGCATCTCACTAGAAGGCTACAGCACAGATACGCAGTATTTT. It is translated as CASISLEGYSTDTQYF.

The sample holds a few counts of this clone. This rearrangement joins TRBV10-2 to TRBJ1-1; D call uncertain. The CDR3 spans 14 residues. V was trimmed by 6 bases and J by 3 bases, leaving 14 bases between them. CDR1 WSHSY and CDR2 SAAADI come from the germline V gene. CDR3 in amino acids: CASRDEGGYTEAFF. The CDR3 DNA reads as TGCGCCAGCAGAGACGAGGGTGGGTACACTGAAGCTTTCTTT.

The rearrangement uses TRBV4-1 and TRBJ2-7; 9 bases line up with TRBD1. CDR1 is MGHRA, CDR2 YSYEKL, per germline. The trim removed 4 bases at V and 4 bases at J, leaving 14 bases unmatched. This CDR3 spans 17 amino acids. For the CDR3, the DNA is TGCGCCAGCAGCCGCCTACTGACCGGGACAGGGAGGTACGAGCAGTACTTC. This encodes CASSRLLTGTGRYEQYF.

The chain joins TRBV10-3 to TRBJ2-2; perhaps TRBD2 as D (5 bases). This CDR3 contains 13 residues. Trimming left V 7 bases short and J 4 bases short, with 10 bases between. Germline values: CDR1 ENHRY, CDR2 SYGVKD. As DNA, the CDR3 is TGTGCCATCACGGGAAGGGCCACCGGGGAGCTGTTTTTT. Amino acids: CAITGRATGELFF.

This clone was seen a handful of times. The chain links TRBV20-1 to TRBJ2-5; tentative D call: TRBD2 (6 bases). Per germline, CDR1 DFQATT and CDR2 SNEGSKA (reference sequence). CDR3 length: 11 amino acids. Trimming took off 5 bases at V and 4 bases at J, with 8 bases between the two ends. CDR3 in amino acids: CSAQGGETQYF. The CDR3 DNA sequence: TGCAGTGCTCAGGGAGGAGAGACCCAGTACTTC.

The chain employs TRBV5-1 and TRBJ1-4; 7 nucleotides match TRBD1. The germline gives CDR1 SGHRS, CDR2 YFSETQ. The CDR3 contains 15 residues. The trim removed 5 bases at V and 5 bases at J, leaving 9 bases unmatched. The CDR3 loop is CASRRRQGPNEKLFF. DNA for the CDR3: TGCGCCAGCAGGCGGAGACAGGGCCCGAATGAAAAACTGTTTTTT.

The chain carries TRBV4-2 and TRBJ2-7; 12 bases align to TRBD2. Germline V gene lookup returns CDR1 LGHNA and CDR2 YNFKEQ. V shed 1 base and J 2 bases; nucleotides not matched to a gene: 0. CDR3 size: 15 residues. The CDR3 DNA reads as TGTGCCAGCAGCCAAGGACTAGCGGGAGCCTACGAGCAGTACTTC. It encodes CASSQGLAGAYEQYF.

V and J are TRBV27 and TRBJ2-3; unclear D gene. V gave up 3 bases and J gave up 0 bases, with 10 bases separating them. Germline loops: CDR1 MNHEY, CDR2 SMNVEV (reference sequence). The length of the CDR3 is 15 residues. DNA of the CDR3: TGTGCCAGCAGTTTCAGAGCTAGTAGCACAGATACGCAGTATTTT. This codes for CASSFRASSTDTQYF.

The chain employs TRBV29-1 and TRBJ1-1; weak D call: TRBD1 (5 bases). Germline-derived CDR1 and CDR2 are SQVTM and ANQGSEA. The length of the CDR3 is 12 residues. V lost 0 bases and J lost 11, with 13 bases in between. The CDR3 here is CSVEDGGGAAFF. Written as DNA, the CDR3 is TGCAGCGTTGAAGATGGTGGAGGGGCTGCTTTCTTT.

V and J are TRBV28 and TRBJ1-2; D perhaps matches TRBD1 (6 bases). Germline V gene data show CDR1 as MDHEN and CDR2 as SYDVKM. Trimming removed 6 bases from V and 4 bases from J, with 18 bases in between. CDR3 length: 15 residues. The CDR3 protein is CASRVDSRSSYGYTF. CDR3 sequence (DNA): TGTGCCAGCAGAGTGGACAGTCGCTCTTCCTATGGCTACACCTTC.